The sequence of this T cell receptor (beta chain) was determined in a study of T cell responses to AZD1222 COVID-19 vaccine. The data were produced by immunoSEQ multiplex PCR, yet TCRdb's version contains in-frame clones alone and is incomplete. The table records 150,000 to 200,000 clones, 90% of them present only once. Study-wide results and limits: Most donors were white British, females outnumbered males, and clonal diversity was possibly underestimated.

This clone was observed once. Its target is unknown. The CDR3 runs 13 residues. Trimming cost V 7 bases and J 1 base, with 10 bases left between them. Per germline, CDR1 ENHRY and CDR2 SYGVKD. Source: peripheral blood, taken on day 0 of AZD1222 vaccination. This sequence originates from an adult in good health. J is TRBJ1-1 and V is TRBV10-3, with unresolved D. CDR3 nucleotide sequence: TGTGCCATCACTCAAACGGAGAACACTGAAGCTTTCTTT. Protein sequence: CAITQTENTEAFF.